This TCR beta chain appears in the sequencing data of a study of cytomegalovirus exposure and HLA in healthy donors. Study-level findings and limits: Later work showed greater clonal expansion in HLA-associated TCR beta chains than in equally common others. Testing in vitro showed three CMV-associated chains specific for CMV antigens. Presence/absence analyses took donor sequencing depth as roughly uniform.

On this clone itself: The antigen is unknown.

The CDR3 is 16 residues long. Trimming stripped 5 bases from V and 5 bases from J, with 21 bases between. Germline CDR1 and CDR2: SGHAT and FQNNGV. Use of 60 Vbeta and 13 Jbeta primers characterized the PCR. Libraries were prepared by immunoSEQ multiplex PCR; TCRdb keeps only in-frame clonotypes and omits some of them. The repertoire holds tens of thousands of clones, 78% seen once, with 4.4% in the top ten. V gene TRBV11-2 combines with J gene TRBJ2-5; D might be TRBD2 (5 bases). This clonotype originated in a male donor in good health and CMV-seropositive. Sequenced input: PBMCs. DNA for the CDR3: TGTGCCAGCAGCGGAGGCTTTATGGTGCAGAGGGAGACCCAGTACTTC. Translated: CASSGGFMVQRETQYF.